This record concerns one T cell receptor beta chain sequence. What it recognizes is unknown. These data belong to a study of PD-L1 blockade in urothelial cancer. General study points: Lower than median blood TCR clonality before treatment predicted better survival.

Germline assignment: CDR1 MNHEY and CDR2 SVGAGI. V was trimmed by 6 bases and J by 6 bases, leaving 13 bases between them. The CDR3 has 13 amino acids. Time point defined: pretreatment peripheral blood. Locally advanced or metastatic urothelial carcinoma was diagnosed in the patients. The method was immunoSEQ multiplex PCR; TCRdb's version includes in-frame clones alone and lacks a portion of them. The sample lists about 86,000 clones; about 84% were seen once. This rearrangement joins TRBV6-5 to TRBJ2-3; the D gene is possibly TRBD1 (6 bases). The TCR was taken from a man in his 60s with urothelial cancer. The specimen comprised PBMCs, sampled around atezolizumab (anti-PD-L1) treatment. As DNA, the CDR3 is TGTGCCAGCAGGCAAACAGGGTTGGATACGCAGTATTTT. This gives the protein CASRQTGLDTQYF.